Below are 3 T cell receptor beta chains sequenced from a single sample in a study of blood T cell repertoires in COVID-19. The protocol was immunoSEQ multiplex PCR, while the TCRdb copy is restricted to in-frame clones and leaves out a portion. The sample records hundreds of thousands of clones, around nine tenths being singletons. Material: PBMCs or T cells enriched from blood (not recorded which). These receptors were taken from a woman aged 60-75 years who had recovered from COVID-19.

V gene TRBV7-8 combines with J gene TRBJ1-1; possibly TRBD1 for D (5 bases). Trimming stripped 3 bases from V and 6 bases from J, with 17 bases between. Germline V lookup: CDR1 SGHVS, CDR2 FQNEAQ. The CDR3 sequence is 15 residues long. The CDR3 protein is CASSFARRGMAEAFF. CDR3 DNA sequence: TGTGCCAGCAGCTTTGCCAGGCGGGGGATGGCTGAAGCTTTCTTT.

This chain uses TRBV5-1 with TRBJ2-3; 10 nucleotides align to TRBD1. The junction had 6 bases not matched to a gene; V was cut back by 2 bases and J by 3 bases. Germline CDR1 reads SGHRS; CDR2 reads YFSETQ. The CDR3 has 16 residues. The CDR3 region is CASSFADRGRTDTQYF. The CDR3 nucleotides read TGCGCCAGCAGCTTCGCCGACAGGGGGCGGACAGATACGCAGTATTTT.

The gene calls are TRBV11-2 and TRBJ1-2; perhaps TRBD1 as D (5 bases). There are 14 residues in the CDR3. CDR1 is SGHAT, CDR2 FQNNGV, per germline. The V end was cut by 2 bases, the J end by 4 bases, with 11 bases between. The CDR3 DNA reads as TGTGCCAGCAGCTTATCATATCAGGGCTATGGCTACACCTTC. Translated, it gives CASSLSYQGYGYTF. The entire variable domain, with the rest obtained from reference TRBV11-2 and TRBJ1-2, is as follows: EAGVAQSPRYKIIEKRQSVAFWCNPISGHATLYWYQQILGQGPKLLIQFQNNGVVDDSQLPKDRFSAERLKGVDSTLKIQPAKLEDSAVYLCASSLSYQGYGYTFGSGTRLTVV.